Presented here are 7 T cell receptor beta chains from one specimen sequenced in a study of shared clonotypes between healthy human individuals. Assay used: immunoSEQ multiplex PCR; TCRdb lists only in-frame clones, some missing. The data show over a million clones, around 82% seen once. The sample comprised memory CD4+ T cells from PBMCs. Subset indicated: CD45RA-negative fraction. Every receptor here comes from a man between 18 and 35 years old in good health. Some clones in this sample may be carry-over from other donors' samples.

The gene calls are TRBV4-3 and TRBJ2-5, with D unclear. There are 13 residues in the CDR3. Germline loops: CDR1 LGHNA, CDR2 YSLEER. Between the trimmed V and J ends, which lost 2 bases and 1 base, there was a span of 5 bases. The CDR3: CASSQFRQETQYF. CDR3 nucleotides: TGCGCCAGCAGCCAATTCCGCCAAGAGACCCAGTACTTC.

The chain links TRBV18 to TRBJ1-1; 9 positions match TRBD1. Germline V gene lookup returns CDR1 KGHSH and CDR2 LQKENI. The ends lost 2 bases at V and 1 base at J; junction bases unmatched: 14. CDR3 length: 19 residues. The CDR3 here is CASSPFIPGQGGGNTEAFF. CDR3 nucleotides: TGTGCCAGCTCACCATTTATTCCGGGACAGGGAGGAGGGAACACTGAAGCTTTCTTT.

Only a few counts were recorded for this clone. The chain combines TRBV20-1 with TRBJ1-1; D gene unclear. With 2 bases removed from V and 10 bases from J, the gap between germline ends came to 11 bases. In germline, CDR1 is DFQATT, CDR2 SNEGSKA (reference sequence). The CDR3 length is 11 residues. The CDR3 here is CSARSDVRAFF. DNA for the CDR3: TGCAGTGCTAGATCGGACGTGAGAGCTTTCTTT.

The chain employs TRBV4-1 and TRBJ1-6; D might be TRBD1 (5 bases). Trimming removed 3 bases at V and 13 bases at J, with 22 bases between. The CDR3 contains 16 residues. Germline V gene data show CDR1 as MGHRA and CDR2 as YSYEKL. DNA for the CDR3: TGCGCCAGCAGCCATACGGGGGGTGGAAAGATGCCTCCCCTCCACTTT. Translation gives CASSHTGGGKMPPLHF.

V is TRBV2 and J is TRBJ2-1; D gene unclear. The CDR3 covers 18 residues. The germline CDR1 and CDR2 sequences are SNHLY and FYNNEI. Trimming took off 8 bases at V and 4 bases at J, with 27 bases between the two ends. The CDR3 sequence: CASHLARNPSARYNEQFF. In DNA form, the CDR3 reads TGTGCCAGCCACCTTGCTAGAAACCCTTCCGCCCGGTACAATGAGCAGTTCTTC.

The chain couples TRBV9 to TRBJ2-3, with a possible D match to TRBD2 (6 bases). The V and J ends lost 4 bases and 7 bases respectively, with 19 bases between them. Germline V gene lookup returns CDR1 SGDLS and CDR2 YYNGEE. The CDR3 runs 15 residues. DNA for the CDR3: TGTGCCAGCAGCCCCAAGTGGGCGGGGAAAAATACGCAGTATTTT. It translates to CASSPKWAGKNTQYF.

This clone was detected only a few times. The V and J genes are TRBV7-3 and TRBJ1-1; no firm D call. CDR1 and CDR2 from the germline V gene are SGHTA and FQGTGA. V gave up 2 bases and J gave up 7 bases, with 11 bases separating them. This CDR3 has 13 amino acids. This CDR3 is CASSLGGPREAFF. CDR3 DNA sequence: TGTGCCAGCAGCTTAGGAGGACCCCGTGAAGCTTTCTTT. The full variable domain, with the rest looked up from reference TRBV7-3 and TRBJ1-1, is GAGVSQTPSNKVTEKGKYVELRCDPISGHTALYWYRQSLGQGPEFLIYFQGTGAADDSGLPNDRFFAVRPEGSVSTLKIQRTERGDSAVYLCASSLGGPREAFFGQGTRLTVV.